This is a list of T cell receptor beta chains from one sample in a study of beta chain features in type 1 diabetes. TCRdb keeps only in-frame clones here, not all; method: immunoSEQ multiplex PCR. The data contain 150,000 to 190,000 clones, 10% to 13% of them singletons. Input material: central memory CD4+ T cells from blood. These receptors were obtained from a man younger than 45 with type 1 diabetes. CDR3s include the opening cysteine and the closing phenylalanine or tryptophan. The D gene is left open where the match is weak. The listing skips clone size in some rows; elsewhere it reads once, few, many or a size class.

>few|-|TRBV28|TRBJ2-7
CASTSTLFEQYF
TGTGCCAGCACCTCTACTCTCTTCGAGCAGTACTTC
>-|-|TRBV7-2|TRBJ2-7
CASSSPTDTSYEQYF
TGTGCCAGCAGCTCGCCGACGGACACTTCCTACGAGCAGTACTTC
>-|-|TRBV9|TRBJ2-2
CASSPRLTNTGELFF
TGTGCCAGCAGCCCCAGACTAACTAACACCGGGGAGCTGTTTTTT
>-|TRBD1|TRBV2|TRBJ1-5
CASSRDRGLGNQPQHF
TGTGCCAGCTCACGGGACAGGGGCCTAGGCAATCAGCCCCAGCATTTT
>-|-|TRBV28|TRBJ2-1
CASRSGGPTYNEQFF
TGTGCCAGCAGATCCGGGGGACCTACCTACAATGAGCAGTTCTTC
>-|-|TRBV6-5|TRBJ2-3
CASSYWSGRADTQYF
TGTGCCAGCAGTTATTGGTCCGGGCGGGCAGATACGCAGTATTTT
>-|TRBD1|TRBV7-9|TRBJ1-2
CASSGQDNYGYTF
TGTGCCAGCAGCGGACAGGATAACTATGGCTACACCTTC
>-|-|TRBV27|TRBJ1-5
CASSLSNTAGFQQPQHF
TGTGCCAGCAGTTTATCCAATACTGCAGGTTTTCAACAACCCCAGCATTTT
>few|TRBD2|TRBV9|TRBJ2-3
CASSSGPTDTQYF
TGTGCCAGCAGTAGCGGGCCCACAGATACGCAGTATTTT
>-|-|TRBV7-3|TRBJ1-1
CASSLIGGRDEAFF
TGTGCCAGCAGCTTAATCGGAGGGCGGGATGAAGCTTTCTTT
>-|-|TRBV29-1|TRBJ2-4
CSVEIAVKNIQYF
TGCAGCGTTGAAATAGCGGTCAAAAACATTCAGTACTTC
>-|-|TRBV18|TRBJ1-1
CASSPIGDTEAFF
TGTGCCAGCTCACCAATAGGGGACACTGAAGCTTTCTTT
>-|TRBD2|TRBV11-2|TRBJ2-3
CASSLTSPTDTQYF
TGTGCCAGCAGCTTGACTAGCCCCACAGATACGCAGTATTTT
>few|-|TRBV20-1|TRBJ1-3
CSAFDSGRWYF
TGCAGTGCTTTCGACAGCGGGCGTTGGTATTTT
>-|-|TRBV10-3|TRBJ1-1
CAISETQENTEAFF
TGTGCCATCAGTGAGACCCAGGAGAACACTGAAGCTTTCTTT
>few|TRBD1|TRBV30|TRBJ1-6
CAWSANRGSPLHF
TGTGCCTGGAGTGCTAACAGGGGTTCACCCCTCCACTTT
>-|TRBD1|TRBV19|TRBJ1-1
CASSIGRGSDTEAFF
TGTGCCAGTAGTATTGGCAGGGGGTCCGACACTGAAGCTTTCTTT
>-|TRBD2|TRBV4-3|TRBJ2-7
CASSQHGTSGSYEQYF
TGCGCCAGCAGCCAACACGGGACTAGCGGTTCCTACGAGCAGTACTTC
>-|TRBD2|TRBV5-1|TRBJ2-2
CASSFDGRATGELFF
TGCGCCAGCAGCTTTGACGGGAGGGCCACCGGGGAGCTGTTTTTT
>-|-|TRBV9|TRBJ1-5
CASSPPLTPSNQPQHF
TGTGCCAGCAGCCCCCCCCTTACCCCCAGTAATCAGCCCCAGCATTTT
>few|TRBD2|TRBV5-1|TRBJ2-1
CASSLTSGNEQFF
TGCGCCAGCAGCTTGACTAGCGGCAATGAGCAGTTCTTC
>few|-|TRBV11-1|TRBJ2-2
CASSWDWNTGELFF
TGTGCCAGCAGCTGGGACTGGAACACCGGGGAGCTGTTTTTT
>few|-|TRBV30|TRBJ2-2
CAFGLANTGELFF
TGTGCCTTCGGACTGGCGAACACCGGGGAGCTGTTTTTT
>-|TRBD2|TRBV25-1|TRBJ2-7
CASRTRSLEQYF
TGTGCCAGTCGGACTAGGTCCCTCGAGCAGTACTTC
>few|-|TRBV29-1|TRBJ2-1
CSVDKSSYNEQFF
TGCAGCGTCGACAAGAGCTCCTACAATGAGCAGTTCTTC
>-|-|TRBV1|TRBJ1-5
CTSSLRTDRNQPQHF
TGCACCAGCAGCTTACGGACAGACCGCAATCAGCCCCAGCATTTT
>-|-|TRBV25-1|TRBJ2-3
CASTLGSTDTQYF
TGTGCCAGCACCCTCGGGAGCACAGATACGCAGTATTTT